This TCR beta chain was obtained from a study of shared clonotypes between healthy human individuals. An even split of each subset's genomic DNA across several immunoSEQ plates was performed. Method: immunoSEQ multiplex PCR; TCRdb's copy keeps in-frame clones and lacks some. Of more than 1.2 million clones listed, less than 99% are singletons. From germline, CDR1 is SGDLS and CDR2 YYNGEE. The CDR3 runs to 18 residues. Trimming took 4 bases from V and 0 from J; bases not matched to a gene: 8. A word on this clone: Antigen unknown.

Study-wide results and limits: Generation probability values for non-shared clonotypes were lower than those for clonotypes shared by all four donors.

Sequenced: naive CD4+ T cells sorted from blood. Subset defined: CD45RA+ positively selected. This receptor was obtained from a man aged 25 to 45 in good health. The chain employs TRBV9 and TRBJ2-6, with 9 bases aligning to TRBD2. CDR3: CASSPRLAGISGANVLTF. The CDR3 DNA reads TGTGCCAGCAGCCCCCGGCTAGCGGGGATCTCTGGGGCCAACGTCCTGACTTTC.